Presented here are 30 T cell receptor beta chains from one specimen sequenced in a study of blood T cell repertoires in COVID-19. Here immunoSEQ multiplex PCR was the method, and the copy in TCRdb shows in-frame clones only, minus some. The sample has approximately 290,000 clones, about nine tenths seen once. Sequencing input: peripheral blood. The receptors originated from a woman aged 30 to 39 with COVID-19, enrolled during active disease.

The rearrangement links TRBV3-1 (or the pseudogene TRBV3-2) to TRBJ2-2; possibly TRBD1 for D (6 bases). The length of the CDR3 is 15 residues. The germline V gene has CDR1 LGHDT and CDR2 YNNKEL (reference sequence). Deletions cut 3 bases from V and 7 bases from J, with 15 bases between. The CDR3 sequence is CASSQNLQGVGELFF. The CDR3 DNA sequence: TGTGCCAGCAGCCAGAACTTACAGGGAGTCGGGGAGCTGTTTTTT.

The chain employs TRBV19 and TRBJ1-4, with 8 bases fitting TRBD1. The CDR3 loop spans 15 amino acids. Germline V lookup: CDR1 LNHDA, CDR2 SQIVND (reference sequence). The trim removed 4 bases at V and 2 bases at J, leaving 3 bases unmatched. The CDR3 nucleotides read TGTGCCAGTAGTACAGACAGGGGCACTAATGAAAAACTGTTTTTT. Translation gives CASSTDRGTNEKLFF.

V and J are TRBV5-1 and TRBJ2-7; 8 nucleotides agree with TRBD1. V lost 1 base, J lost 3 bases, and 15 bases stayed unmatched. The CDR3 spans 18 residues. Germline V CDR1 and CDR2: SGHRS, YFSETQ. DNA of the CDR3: TGCGCCAGCAGCTTGAGACTTCCGGGACAGGAGATTTTCTACGAGCAGTACTTC. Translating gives CASSLRLPGQEIFYEQYF.

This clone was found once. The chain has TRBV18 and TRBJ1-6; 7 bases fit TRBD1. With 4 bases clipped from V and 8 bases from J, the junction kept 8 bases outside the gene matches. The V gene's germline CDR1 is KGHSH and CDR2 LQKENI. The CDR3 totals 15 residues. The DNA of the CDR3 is TGTGCCAGCTCACGGAACAGGGGAATGGATTCACCCCTCCACTTT. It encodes CASSRNRGMDSPLHF.

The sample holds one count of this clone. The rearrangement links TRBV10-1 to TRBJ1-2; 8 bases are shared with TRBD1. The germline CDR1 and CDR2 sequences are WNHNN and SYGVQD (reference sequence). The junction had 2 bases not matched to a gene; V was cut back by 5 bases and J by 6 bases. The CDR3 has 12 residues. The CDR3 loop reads CASSSTGDGYTF. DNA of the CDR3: TGCGCCAGCAGTTCGACAGGGGATGGCTACACCTTC.

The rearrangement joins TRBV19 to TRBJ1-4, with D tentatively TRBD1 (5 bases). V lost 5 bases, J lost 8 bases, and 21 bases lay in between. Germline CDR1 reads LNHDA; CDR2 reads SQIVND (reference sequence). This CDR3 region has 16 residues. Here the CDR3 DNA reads TGTGCCAGTAGTCCCAGGCCCACAGGTACTCTCGAAAAACTGTTTTTT. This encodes CASSPRPTGTLEKLFF.

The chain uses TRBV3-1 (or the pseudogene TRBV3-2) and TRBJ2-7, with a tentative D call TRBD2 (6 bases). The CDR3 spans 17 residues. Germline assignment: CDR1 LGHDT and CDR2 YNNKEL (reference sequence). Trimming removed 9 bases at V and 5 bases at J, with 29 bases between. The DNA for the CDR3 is TGTGCCAGTTGGGCAGAACCGGGAGCAGAATCGGCCCACGAGCAGTACTTC. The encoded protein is CASWAEPGAESAHEQYF.

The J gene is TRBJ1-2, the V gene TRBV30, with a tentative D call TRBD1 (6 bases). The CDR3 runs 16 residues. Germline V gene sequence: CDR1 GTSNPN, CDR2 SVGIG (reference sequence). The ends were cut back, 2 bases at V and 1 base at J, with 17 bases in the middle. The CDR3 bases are TGTGCCTGGAGTAACAACCGGGACACCTATAACTATGGCTACACCTTC. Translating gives CAWSNNRDTYNYGYTF.

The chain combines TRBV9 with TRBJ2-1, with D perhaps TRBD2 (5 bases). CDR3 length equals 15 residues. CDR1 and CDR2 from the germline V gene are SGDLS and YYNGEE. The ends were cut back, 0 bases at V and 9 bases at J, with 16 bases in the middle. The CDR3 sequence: CASSVAVRVGGEQFF. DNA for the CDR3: TGTGCCAGCAGCGTAGCTGTGAGGGTAGGAGGTGAGCAGTTCTTC.

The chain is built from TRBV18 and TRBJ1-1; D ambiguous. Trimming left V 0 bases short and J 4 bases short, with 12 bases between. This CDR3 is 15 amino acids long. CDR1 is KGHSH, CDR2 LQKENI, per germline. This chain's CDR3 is CASSPPSGRATEAFF. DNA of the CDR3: TGTGCCAGCTCACCACCGAGCGGGCGGGCCACTGAAGCTTTCTTT.

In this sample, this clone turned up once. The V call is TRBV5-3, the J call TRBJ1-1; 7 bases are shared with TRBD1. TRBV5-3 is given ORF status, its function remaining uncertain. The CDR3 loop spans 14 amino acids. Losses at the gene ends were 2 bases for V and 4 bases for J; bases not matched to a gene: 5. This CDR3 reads CARSFTGAGTEAFF. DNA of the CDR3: TGTGCCAGAAGCTTTACAGGGGCGGGCACTGAAGCTTTCTTT.

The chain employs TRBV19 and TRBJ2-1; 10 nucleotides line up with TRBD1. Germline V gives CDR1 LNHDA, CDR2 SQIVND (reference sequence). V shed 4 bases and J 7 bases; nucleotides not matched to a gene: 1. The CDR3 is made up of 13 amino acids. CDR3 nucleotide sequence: TGTGCCAGTAGTAGGACAGGGGGTAATGAGCAGTTCTTC. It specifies CASSRTGGNEQFF.

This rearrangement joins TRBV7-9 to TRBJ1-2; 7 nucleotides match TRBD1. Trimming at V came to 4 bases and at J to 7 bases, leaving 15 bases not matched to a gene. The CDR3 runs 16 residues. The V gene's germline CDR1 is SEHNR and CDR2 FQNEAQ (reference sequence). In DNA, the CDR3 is TGTGCCAGCAGCTCCTTCCCAGGGGGTGAAGTCTCTGGCTACACCTTC. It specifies CASSSFPGGEVSGYTF.

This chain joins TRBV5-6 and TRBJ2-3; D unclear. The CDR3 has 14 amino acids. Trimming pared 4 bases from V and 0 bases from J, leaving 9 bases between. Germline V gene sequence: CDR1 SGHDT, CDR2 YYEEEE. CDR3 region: CASSTGRSTDTQYF. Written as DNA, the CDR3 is TGTGCCAGCAGCACCGGTCGGAGCACAGATACGCAGTATTTT.

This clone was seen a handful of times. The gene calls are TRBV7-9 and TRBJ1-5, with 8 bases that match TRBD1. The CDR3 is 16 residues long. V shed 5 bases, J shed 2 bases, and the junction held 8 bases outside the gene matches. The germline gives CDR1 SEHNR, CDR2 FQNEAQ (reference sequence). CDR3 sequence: CASSPTGQGGNQPQHF. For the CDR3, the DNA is TGTGCCAGCAGCCCCACAGGACAGGGAGGCAATCAGCCCCAGCATTTT.

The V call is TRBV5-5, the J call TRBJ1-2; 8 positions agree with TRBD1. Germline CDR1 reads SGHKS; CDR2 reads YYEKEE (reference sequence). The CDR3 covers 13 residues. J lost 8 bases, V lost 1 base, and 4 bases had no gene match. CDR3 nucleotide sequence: TGTGCCAGCAGCTTGAGCAGGGGGCTCGGCTACACCTTC. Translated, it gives CASSLSRGLGYTF.

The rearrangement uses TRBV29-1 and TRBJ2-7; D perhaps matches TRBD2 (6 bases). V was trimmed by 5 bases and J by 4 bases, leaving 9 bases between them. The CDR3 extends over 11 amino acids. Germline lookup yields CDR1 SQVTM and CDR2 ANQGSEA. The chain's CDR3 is CSVWLAYEQYF. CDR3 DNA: TGCAGCGTTTGGCTAGCGTACGAGCAGTACTTC.

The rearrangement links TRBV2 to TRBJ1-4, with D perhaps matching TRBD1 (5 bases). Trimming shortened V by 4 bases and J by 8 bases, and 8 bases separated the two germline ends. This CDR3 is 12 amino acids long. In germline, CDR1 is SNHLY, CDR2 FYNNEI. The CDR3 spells CASSVQGEKLFF. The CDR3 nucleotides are TGTGCCAGCAGTGTCCAGGGCGAAAAACTGTTTTTT.

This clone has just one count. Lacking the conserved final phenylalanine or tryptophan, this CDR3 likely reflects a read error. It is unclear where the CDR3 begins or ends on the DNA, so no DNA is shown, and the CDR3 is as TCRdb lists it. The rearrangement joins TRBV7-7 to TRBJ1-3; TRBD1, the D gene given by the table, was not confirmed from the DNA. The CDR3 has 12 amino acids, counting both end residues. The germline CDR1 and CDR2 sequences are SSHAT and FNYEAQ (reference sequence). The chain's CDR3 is CASSFRDSHHGR.

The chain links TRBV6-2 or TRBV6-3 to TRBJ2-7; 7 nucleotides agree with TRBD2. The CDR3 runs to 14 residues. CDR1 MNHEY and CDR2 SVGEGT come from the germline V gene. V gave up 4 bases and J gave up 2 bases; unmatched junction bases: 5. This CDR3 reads CASSSLGTTYEQYF. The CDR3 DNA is TGTGCCAGCAGTTCCTTAGGGACTACCTACGAGCAGTACTTC.

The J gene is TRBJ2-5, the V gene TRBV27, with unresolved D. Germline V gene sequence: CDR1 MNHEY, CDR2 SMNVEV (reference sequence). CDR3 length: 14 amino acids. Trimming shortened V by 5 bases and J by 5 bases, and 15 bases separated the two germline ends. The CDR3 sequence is CASSPWRGAETQYF. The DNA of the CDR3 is TGTGCCAGCAGTCCCTGGAGAGGCGCGGAGACCCAGTACTTC.

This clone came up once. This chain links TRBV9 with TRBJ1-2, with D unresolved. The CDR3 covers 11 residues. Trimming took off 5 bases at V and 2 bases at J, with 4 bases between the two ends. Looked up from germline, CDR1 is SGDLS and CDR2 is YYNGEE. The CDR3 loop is CASRQNYGYTF. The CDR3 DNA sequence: TGTGCCAGCAGGCAGAACTATGGCTACACCTTC.

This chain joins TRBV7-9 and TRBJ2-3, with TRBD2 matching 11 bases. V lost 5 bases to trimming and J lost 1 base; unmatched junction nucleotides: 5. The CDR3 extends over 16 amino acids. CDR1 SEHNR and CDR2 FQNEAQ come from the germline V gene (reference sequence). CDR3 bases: TGTGCCAGCAGCCACCTACTAGCGGGGGGCACAGATACGCAGTATTTT. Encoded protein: CASSHLLAGGTDTQYF.

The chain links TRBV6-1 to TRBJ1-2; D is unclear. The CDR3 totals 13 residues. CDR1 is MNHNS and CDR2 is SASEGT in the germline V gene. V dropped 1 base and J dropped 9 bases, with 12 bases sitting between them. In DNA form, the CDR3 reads TGTGCCAGCAGTGAAGTGGACGGACTACGCTACACCTTC. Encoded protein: CASSEVDGLRYTF.

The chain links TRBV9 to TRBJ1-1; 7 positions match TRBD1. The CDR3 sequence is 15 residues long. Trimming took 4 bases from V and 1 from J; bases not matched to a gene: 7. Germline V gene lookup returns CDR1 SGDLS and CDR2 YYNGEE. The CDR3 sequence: CASSSRTGSNTEAFF. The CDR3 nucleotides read TGTGCCAGCAGCTCCCGGACAGGCTCGAACACTGAAGCTTTCTTT.

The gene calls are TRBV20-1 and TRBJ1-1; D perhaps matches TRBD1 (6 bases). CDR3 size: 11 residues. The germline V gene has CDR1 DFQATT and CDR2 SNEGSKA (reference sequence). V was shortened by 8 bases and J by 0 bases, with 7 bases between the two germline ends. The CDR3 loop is CSWTVNTEAFF. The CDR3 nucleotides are TGCAGTTGGACAGTGAACACTGAAGCTTTCTTT.

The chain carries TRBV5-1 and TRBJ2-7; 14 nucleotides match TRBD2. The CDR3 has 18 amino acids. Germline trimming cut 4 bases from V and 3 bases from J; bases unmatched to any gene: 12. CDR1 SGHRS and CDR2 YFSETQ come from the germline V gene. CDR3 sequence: CASSQGGLAGANFYEQYF. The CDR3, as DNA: TGCGCCAGCAGCCAAGGGGGACTAGCGGGGGCCAATTTCTACGAGCAGTACTTC. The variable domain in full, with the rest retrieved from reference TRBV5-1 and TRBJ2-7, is KAGVTQTPRYLIKTRGQQVTLSCSPISGHRSVSWYQQTPGQGLQFLFEYFSETQRNKGNFPGRFSGRQFSNSRSEMNVSTLELGDSALYLCASSQGGLAGANFYEQYFGPGTRLTVT.

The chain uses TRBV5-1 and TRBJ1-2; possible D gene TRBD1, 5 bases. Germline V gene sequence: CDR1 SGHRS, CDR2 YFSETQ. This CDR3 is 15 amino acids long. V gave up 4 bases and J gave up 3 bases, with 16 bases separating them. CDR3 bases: TGCGCCAGCAGCCAAGCAGCGGGGCTGGACTATGGCTACACCTTC. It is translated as CASSQAAGLDYGYTF.

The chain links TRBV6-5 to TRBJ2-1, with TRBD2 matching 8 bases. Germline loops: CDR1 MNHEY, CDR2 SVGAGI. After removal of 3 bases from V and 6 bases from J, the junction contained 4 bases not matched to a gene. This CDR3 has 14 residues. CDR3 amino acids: CASSYSGGINEQFF. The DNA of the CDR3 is TGTGCCAGCAGTTATTCGGGGGGGATCAATGAGCAGTTCTTC.

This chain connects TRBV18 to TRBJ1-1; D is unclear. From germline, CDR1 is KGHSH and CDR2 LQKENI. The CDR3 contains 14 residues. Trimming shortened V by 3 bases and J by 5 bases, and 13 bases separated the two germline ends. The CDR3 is CASSPYDPGTEAFF. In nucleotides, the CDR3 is TGTGCCAGCTCACCTTATGACCCGGGTACTGAAGCTTTCTTT.